What follows are 28 T cell receptor beta chains derived from one specimen sequenced in a study of shared clonotypes between healthy human individuals. Naive CD8 populations comprised CD45RO-negative cells positively selected for CCR7, excluding terminally differentiated effector memory CD45RA+ cells. The repertoire was sequenced with immunoSEQ multiplex PCR; TCRdb's copy has only in-frame clones and lacks some. Of millions of clones in the sample, just over 90% were seen once. The sequenced sample consisted of naive CD8+ T cells from PBMCs. The origin of the receptors is a man younger than 30 in good health. Some clones in this sample may be carry-over from other donors' samples.

The chain uses TRBV7-8 and TRBJ2-7; D is perhaps TRBD2 (6 bases). The germline V and J ends were trimmed by 5 bases and 3 bases, with 23 bases remaining between them. The CDR3 spans 17 residues. CDR1 and CDR2 from the germline V gene are SGHVS and FQNEAQ. CDR3 amino acids: CASSLWGQRVDLYEQYF. DNA of the CDR3: TGTGCCAGCAGCCTTTGGGGCCAGCGGGTGGATCTCTACGAGCAGTACTTC.

This chain joins TRBV7-8 and TRBJ2-1; the D gene is possibly TRBD2 (5 bases). The CDR3 has 14 amino acids. V was shortened by 0 bases and J by 6 bases, with 9 bases between the two germline ends. The germline gives CDR1 SGHVS, CDR2 FQNEAQ. The CDR3 is CASSLASSVNEQFF. CDR3 nucleotides: TGTGCCAGCAGCTTAGCTAGTAGCGTCAATGAGCAGTTCTTC. Looking up the rest from reference TRBV7-8 and TRBJ2-1 gives the full variable domain: GAGVSQSPRYKVAKRGQDVALRCDPISGHVSLFWYQQALGQGPEFLTYFQNEAQLDKSGLPSDRFFAERPEGSVSTLKIQRTQQEDSAVYLCASSLASSVNEQFFGPGTRLTVL.

J is TRBJ2-5 and V is TRBV19; the match to TRBD1 covers 8 bases. CDR3 length: 15 residues. The germline V gene has CDR1 LNHDA and CDR2 SQIVND (reference sequence). The trim removed 3 bases at V and 2 bases at J, leaving 5 bases unmatched. CDR3: CASSIGGTGQETQYF. The CDR3 nucleotides are TGTGCCAGTAGTATCGGAGGGACAGGACAAGAGACCCAGTACTTC.

For this clone: Other DNA sequences in the sample encode the same CDR3. This sequence joins TRBV27 and TRBJ1-5; D gene unclear. Germline-derived CDR1 and CDR2 are MNHEY and SMNVEV (reference sequence). The CDR3 contains 15 residues. V was trimmed by 6 bases and J by 0 bases, leaving 12 bases between them. DNA for the CDR3: TGTGCCAGCAGCCTTACGGGGTATAGCAATCAGCCCCAGCATTTT. Translating it yields CASSLTGYSNQPQHF.

The chain is built from TRBV30 and TRBJ2-7; D is ambiguous. The V gene's germline CDR1 is GTSNPN and CDR2 SVGIG (reference sequence). The CDR3 runs to 10 residues. V was trimmed by 1 base and J by 6 bases, leaving 4 bases between them. The chain's CDR3 is CAWSGPEQYF. The CDR3 DNA is TGTGCCTGGAGTGGGCCCGAGCAGTACTTC.

V usage is TRBV11-2 and J usage is TRBJ2-7; a weak D match, TRBD2 (6 bases). This CDR3 is 14 amino acids long. The V end lost 5 bases, the J end lost 2 bases, and 13 bases lay between the germline ends. Germline V gene data show CDR1 as SGHAT and CDR2 as FQNNGV. The DNA of the CDR3 is TGTGCCAGCAGCCCGCACACTAGCACCTACGAGCAGTACTTC. Amino acid sequence: CASSPHTSTYEQYF.

The rearrangement uses TRBV9 and TRBJ2-7; 10 bases line up with TRBD1. Germline CDR1 and CDR2: SGDLS and YYNGEE. This CDR3 has 14 residues. J lost 3 bases, V lost 4 bases, and 4 bases had no gene match. The CDR3 here is CASSSGTGDYEQYF. DNA of the CDR3: TGTGCCAGCAGCTCTGGGACAGGGGACTACGAGCAGTACTTC. The full variable domain, rest sourced from reference TRBV9 and TRBJ2-7, is DSGVTQTPKHLITATGQRVTLRCSPRSGDLSVYWYQQSLDQGLQFLIQYYNGEERAKGNILERFSAQQFPDLHSELNLSSLELGDSALYFCASSSGTGDYEQYFGPGTRLTVT.

CDR3 sequence (DNA): TGTGCCACCAGCAGAGATAGACAGGGGGTTGAAAAACTGTTTTTT. Translation gives CATSRDRQGVEKLFF. V gene TRBV15 combines with J gene TRBJ1-4; TRBD1 agrees at 9 bases. V shed 0 bases and J 7 bases; nucleotides not matched to a gene: 3. The CDR3 sequence is 15 residues long. Germline-derived CDR1 and CDR2 are LNHNV and YYDKDF (reference sequence).

CDR3 in amino acids: CASSAQGASGNEQFF. The CDR3 DNA follows: TGTGCCAGCAGCGCACAGGGTGCCTCGGGCAATGAGCAGTTCTTC. The chain employs TRBV9 and TRBJ2-1, with D perhaps matching TRBD1 (6 bases). CDR1 and CDR2 from the germline V gene are SGDLS and YYNGEE. Between the trimmed V and J ends, which lost 3 bases and 6 bases, there was a span of 16 bases. CDR3 size: 15 residues.

As for this clone: The identical CDR3 is also encoded by other nucleotide sequences in the sample. The CDR3 DNA reads as TGTGCCAGCAGTTTACGGGGGCGGGAGCAGTTCTTC. Translated, it gives CASSLRGREQFF. The gene calls are TRBV28 and TRBJ2-1, with D perhaps assigned TRBD1 or TRBD2 (6 bases each). The CDR3 loop spans 12 amino acids. V was trimmed by 2 bases and J by 10 bases, leaving 9 bases between them. Germline V gene sequence: CDR1 MDHEN, CDR2 SYDVKM. Full variable domain (remainder filled in from reference TRBV28 and TRBJ2-1): DVKVTQSSRYLVKRTGEKVFLECVQDMDHENMFWYRQDPGLGLRLIYFSYDVKMKEKGDIPEGYSVSREKKERFSLILESASTNQTSMYLCASSLRGREQFFGPGTRLTVL.

This sequence joins TRBV27 and TRBJ2-2, with TRBD2 as a possible D gene (5 bases). The CDR3 contains 14 residues. V gave up 6 bases and J gave up 5 bases, with 13 bases separating them. CDR1 is MNHEY, CDR2 SMNVEV, per germline (reference sequence). This chain's CDR3 is CASRGLAGTGELFF. In DNA form, the CDR3 reads TGTGCCAGCAGAGGCCTAGCTGGTACCGGGGAGCTGTTTTTT.

A note on this clone: At the DNA level, this CDR3 is encoded by other sequences in the same sample as well. This rearrangement joins TRBV6-5 to TRBJ2-7; 7 bases are a match to TRBD1. In germline, CDR1 is MNHEY, CDR2 SVGAGI. CDR3 length equals 13 residues. V lost 3 bases to trimming and J lost 7 bases; unmatched junction nucleotides: 6. This CDR3 reads CASSYSTGSEQYF. The CDR3, as DNA: TGTGCCAGCAGTTATTCGACAGGGAGTGAGCAGTACTTC.

This chain uses TRBV6-1 with TRBJ2-7, with TRBD2 identical over 11 bases. The V segment lost 6 bases and the J segment 6 bases; nucleotides outside the gene matches: 7. The CDR3 spans 14 residues. CDR1 is MNHNS, CDR2 SASEGT, per germline. CDR3 region: CASRVAGGPGEQYF. CDR3 coding DNA: TGTGCCAGCAGAGTAGCGGGAGGGCCGGGCGAGCAGTACTTC.

This chain links TRBV4-1 with TRBJ2-4; weak D call: TRBD2 (6 bases). The CDR3 totals 17 residues. Between the trimmed V and J ends, which lost 1 base and 7 bases, there was a span of 20 bases. Germline V lookup: CDR1 MGHRA, CDR2 YSYEKL. The CDR3, as DNA: TGCGCCAGCAGCCAAGGGAATGCGGGACTTAGTATGAACATTCAGTACTTC. This encodes CASSQGNAGLSMNIQYF.

The chain joins TRBV9 to TRBJ1-4; TRBD1 agrees at 9 bases. The CDR3 has 18 residues. Germline V gene data show CDR1 as SGDLS and CDR2 as YYNGEE. Losses at the gene ends were 2 bases for V and 4 bases for J; bases not matched to a gene: 12. The CDR3 is CASSVDPDRGAGNEKLFF. DNA for the CDR3: TGTGCCAGCAGCGTTGACCCGGACAGGGGCGCCGGTAATGAAAAACTGTTTTTT. Full variable domain (outside the CDR3, taken from reference TRBV9 and TRBJ1-4): DSGVTQTPKHLITATGQRVTLRCSPRSGDLSVYWYQQSLDQGLQFLIQYYNGEERAKGNILERFSAQQFPDLHSELNLSSLELGDSALYFCASSVDPDRGAGNEKLFFGSGTQLSVL.

This clone was detected only once. Other DNA sequences from this sample encode an identical CDR3 as well. This chain joins TRBV6-5 and TRBJ2-1; no reliable D call. V lost 2 bases, J lost 6 bases, and 5 bases lay in between. The CDR3 extends over 12 amino acids. The germline gives CDR1 MNHEY, CDR2 SVGAGI. The CDR3 is CASSYRGNEQFF. The CDR3 nucleotides are TGTGCCAGCAGTTACCGTGGCAATGAGCAGTTCTTC.

V usage is TRBV19 and J usage is TRBJ2-2, with 14 nucleotides matching TRBD2. Looked up from germline, CDR1 is LNHDA and CDR2 is SQIVND (reference sequence). CDR3 length equals 19 residues. J lost 5 bases, V lost 4 bases, and 12 bases had no gene match. CDR3 loop: CASSNGGLAGERETGELFF. CDR3 in DNA: TGTGCCAGTAGTAACGGGGGACTAGCGGGAGAACGGGAGACCGGGGAGCTGTTTTTT.

J is TRBJ1-5 and V is TRBV28; maybe TRBD1 (5 bases). CDR1 MDHEN and CDR2 SYDVKM come from the germline V gene. There are 14 residues in the CDR3. The V end lost 6 bases, the J end lost 3 bases, and 12 bases lay between the germline ends. CDR3 residues: CASRMGESNQPQHF. The CDR3, as DNA: TGTGCCAGCAGGATGGGGGAATCCAATCAGCCCCAGCATTTT.

The chain joins TRBV7-8 to TRBJ2-4; tentative D call: TRBD2 (6 bases). Germline-derived CDR1 and CDR2 are SGHVS and FQNEAQ. CDR3 length equals 17 residues. Deletions cut 4 bases from V and 8 bases from J, with 24 bases between. The CDR3 coding sequence is TGTGCCAGCAGCTCAACTCCTAATACTAGCCCCTGGGACATTCAGTACTTC. Translating it yields CASSSTPNTSPWDIQYF.

The chain couples TRBV13 to TRBJ2-1; D is undetermined. V was shortened by 10 bases and J by 0 bases, with 10 bases between the two germline ends. The length of the CDR3 is 13 residues. The germline CDR1 and CDR2 sequences are PRHDT and FYEKMQ (reference sequence). CDR3 in DNA: TGTGCCACCGAGATGGTCTCCTACAATGAGCAGTTCTTC. Its protein is CATEMVSYNEQFF.

This rearrangement joins TRBV9 to TRBJ1-2; D unclear. This CDR3 is 13 amino acids long. Trimming took 4 bases from V and 5 from J, leaving 12 bases between them. Germline-derived CDR1 and CDR2 are SGDLS and YYNGEE. The CDR3: CASSNLLGYGYTF. The CDR3 bases are TGTGCCAGCAGCAACCTACTAGGTTATGGCTACACCTTC.

The rearrangement joins TRBV28 to TRBJ2-3, with 10 bases that match TRBD1. V was clipped by 6 bases and J by 5 bases; unmatched bases: 11. The CDR3 spans 16 residues. The germline V gene encodes CDR1 MDHEN and CDR2 SYDVKM. CDR3 bases: TGTGCCAGCAGCCCCGGGACAGGGGAACTCGGAGATACGCAGTATTTT. Protein product: CASSPGTGELGDTQYF.

The sample holds a few counts of this clone. V is TRBV5-6 and J is TRBJ1-1; D may be TRBD1 (6 bases). This CDR3 spans 14 amino acids. V was pared by 2 bases and J by 5 bases, with 13 bases between. From germline, CDR1 is SGHDT and CDR2 YYEEEE. The CDR3 here is CASSFGGTGTEAFF. The CDR3 bases are TGTGCCAGCAGCTTCGGGGGCACGGGTACTGAAGCTTTCTTT.

This clone was seen once. This rearrangement joins TRBV5-6 to TRBJ2-1; 8 bases agree with TRBD2. V trimming: 2 bases; J trimming: 0 bases; junction bases outside the gene matches: 7. This CDR3 comprises 17 residues. The germline V gene has CDR1 SGHDT and CDR2 YYEEEE. CDR3 sequence: CASSFAGGPSSYNEQFF. CDR3 sequence (DNA): TGTGCCAGCAGCTTTGCGGGAGGCCCTAGCTCCTACAATGAGCAGTTCTTC.

The chain couples TRBV4-1 to TRBJ2-7; 10 bases line up with TRBD1. The J segment lost 3 bases and the V segment lost 1 base, leaving 3 bases of the junction unmatched. The V gene's germline CDR1 is MGHRA and CDR2 YSYEKL. The CDR3 has 15 amino acids. The CDR3 here is CASSQGWTGGYEQYF. For the CDR3, the DNA is TGCGCCAGCAGCCAAGGATGGACAGGGGGCTACGAGCAGTACTTC.

Points on this clone: Other DNA sequences within the sample encode an identical CDR3. V is TRBV27 and J is TRBJ2-7; D gene uncertain. This CDR3 spans 13 amino acids. Germline V gene data show CDR1 as MNHEY and CDR2 as SMNVEV (reference sequence). V was cut by 4 bases and J by 1 base, with 8 bases left in between. The CDR3 DNA reads TGTGCCAGCAGTTGGTCCGGTTCCTACGAGCAGTACTTC. Translated, it gives CASSWSGSYEQYF.

As to this clone: Different DNA sequences within this sample yield the same CDR3. The chain combines TRBV19 with TRBJ2-1; D gene ambiguous. This CDR3 is built from 15 residues. Germline lookup yields CDR1 LNHDA and CDR2 SQIVND (reference sequence). V gave up 3 bases and J gave up 0 bases, with 9 bases separating them. CDR3 residues: CASSIGRSSYNEQFF. The CDR3 DNA follows: TGTGCCAGTAGTATTGGCAGGAGCTCCTACAATGAGCAGTTCTTC.

The chain recombines TRBV19 with TRBJ1-5, with D maybe TRBD1 (6 bases). The CDR3 runs 16 residues. Germline-derived CDR1 and CDR2 are LNHDA and SQIVND (reference sequence). Trimming pared 5 bases from V and 6 bases from J, leaving 20 bases between. The CDR3 here is CASSFTGRPWGQPQHF. The CDR3 nucleotides read TGTGCCAGTAGTTTTACAGGGAGGCCTTGGGGTCAGCCCCAGCATTTT.